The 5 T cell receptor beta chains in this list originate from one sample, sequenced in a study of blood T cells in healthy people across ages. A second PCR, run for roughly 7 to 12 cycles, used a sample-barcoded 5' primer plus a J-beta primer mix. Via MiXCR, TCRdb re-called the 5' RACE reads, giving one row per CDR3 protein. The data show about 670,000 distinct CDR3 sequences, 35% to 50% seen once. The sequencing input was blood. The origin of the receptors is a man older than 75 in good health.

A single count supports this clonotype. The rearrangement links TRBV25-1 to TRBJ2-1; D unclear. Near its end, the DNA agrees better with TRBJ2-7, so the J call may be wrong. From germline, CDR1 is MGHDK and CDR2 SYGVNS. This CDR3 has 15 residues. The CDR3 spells CASSGSASSYNEQYF. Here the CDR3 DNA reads TGTGCCAGCAGTGGAAGCGCCAGCTCCTACAATGAGCAGTACTTC.

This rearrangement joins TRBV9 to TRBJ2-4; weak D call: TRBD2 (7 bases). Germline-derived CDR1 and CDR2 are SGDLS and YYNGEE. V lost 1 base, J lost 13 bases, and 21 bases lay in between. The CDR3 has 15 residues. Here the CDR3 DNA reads TGTGCCAGCAGCGTAAATTATTTCGGGGGGCAAGAGCAGTACTTC. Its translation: CASSVNYFGGQEQYF.

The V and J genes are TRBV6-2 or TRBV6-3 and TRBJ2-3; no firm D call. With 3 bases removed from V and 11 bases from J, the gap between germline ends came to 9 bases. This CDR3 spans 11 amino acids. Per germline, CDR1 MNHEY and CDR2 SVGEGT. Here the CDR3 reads CASSYGSGQYF. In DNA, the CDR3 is TGTGCCAGCAGTTATGGTTCTGGGCAGTATTTT.

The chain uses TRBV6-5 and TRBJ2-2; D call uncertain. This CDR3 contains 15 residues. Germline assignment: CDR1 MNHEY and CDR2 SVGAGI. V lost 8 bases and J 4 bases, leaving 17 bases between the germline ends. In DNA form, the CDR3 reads TGTGCCAGCGGAGTTGGGAAAGTTCGCACCGGGGAGCTGTTTTTT. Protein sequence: CASGVGKVRTGELFF.

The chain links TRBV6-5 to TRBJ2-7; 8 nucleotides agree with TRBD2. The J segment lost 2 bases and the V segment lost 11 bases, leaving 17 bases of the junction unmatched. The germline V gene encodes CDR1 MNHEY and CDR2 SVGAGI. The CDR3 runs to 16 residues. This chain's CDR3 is CAAGGSGGPNTYEQYF. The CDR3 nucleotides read TGTGCCGCCGGGGGAAGCGGGGGCCCGAATACCTACGAGCAGTACTTC.